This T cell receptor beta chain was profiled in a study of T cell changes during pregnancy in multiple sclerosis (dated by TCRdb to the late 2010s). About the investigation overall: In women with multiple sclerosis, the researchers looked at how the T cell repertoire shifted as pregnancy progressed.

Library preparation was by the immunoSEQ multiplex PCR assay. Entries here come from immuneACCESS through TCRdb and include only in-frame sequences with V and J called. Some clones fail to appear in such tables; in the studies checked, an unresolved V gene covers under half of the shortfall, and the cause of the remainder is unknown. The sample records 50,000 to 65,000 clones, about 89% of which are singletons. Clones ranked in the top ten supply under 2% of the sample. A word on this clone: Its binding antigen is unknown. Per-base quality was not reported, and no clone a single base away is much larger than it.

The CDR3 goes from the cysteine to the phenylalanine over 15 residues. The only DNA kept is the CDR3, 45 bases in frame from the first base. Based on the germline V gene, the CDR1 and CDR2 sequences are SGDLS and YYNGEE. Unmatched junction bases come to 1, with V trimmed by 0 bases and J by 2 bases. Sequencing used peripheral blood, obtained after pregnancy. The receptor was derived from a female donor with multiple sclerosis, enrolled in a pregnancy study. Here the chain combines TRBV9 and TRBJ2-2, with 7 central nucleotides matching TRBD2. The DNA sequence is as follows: TGTGCCAGCAGCGTAGGCGGGGGAAACACCGGGGAGCTGTTTTTT. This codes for CASSVGGGNTGELFF.